This TCR beta chain stems from a study of T-cell reconstitution after alpha-beta-depleted transplantation in children. Germline V gene data show CDR1 as MGHRA and CDR2 as YSYEKL. This CDR3 comprises 13 residues. Trimming took off 0 bases at V and 7 bases at J, with 10 bases between the two ends. Unique molecular identifiers featured in how the TCRbeta library was prepared. TCRdb itself ran the PCR reads through MiXCR, one entry per CDR3 protein. The sample carries around 440,000 distinct CDR3 sequences, 15% to 20% recorded once. Ten or more counts support this clonotype. What it binds is unknown. Study-wide points: A year post-transplant, T-cell counts and diversity derived mostly from newly produced T cells.

This chain links TRBV4-1 with TRBJ2-7; D is possibly TRBD1 (6 bases). The sequencing here drew on PBMCs, mostly from graft donor cells, taken 360 days after TCRalphabeta/CD19-depleted stem cell transplant. The receptor's source is a boy in the first two years of life who had a stem cell transplant for Wiskott-Aldrich syndrome, so the T cells may come from the graft donor. This CDR3 reads CASSQDPDREQYF. In nucleotides, the CDR3 is TGCGCCAGCAGCCAAGATCCTGACAGGGAGCAGTACTTC.